Each of the 32 T cell receptor beta chains below was sequenced from the same sample in a study of CD8+ T cells in alopecia areata. Treatment indicated: oral pan-JAK inhibitor, 5-10 mg twice daily. RNA extraction was followed by reverse transcription into cDNA, which acted as the sequencing template. Sequencing used immunoSEQ multiplex PCR; TCRdb keeps in-frame clones, though not all of them. Among roughly 280,000 clones, approximately 60% were seen once, and the ten largest hold about 0.93%. This sample comprised CD4+ T cells sorted from blood, obtained at approximately week 52, from a patient treated with tofacitinib. The receptors derive from a human donor with alopecia areata.

Turning to this clone: Other DNA sequences of this sample code for an identical CDR3. This chain connects TRBV30 to TRBJ1-5; D unresolved. Trimming stripped 0 bases from V and 2 bases from J, with 11 bases between. Germline V gives CDR1 GTSNPN, CDR2 SVGIG (reference sequence). CDR3 size: 15 residues. The CDR3 reads CAWSVSGVGNQPQHF. The CDR3 coding sequence is TGTGCCTGGAGTGTAAGCGGGGTAGGCAATCAGCCCCAGCATTTT.

V gene TRBV9 combines with J gene TRBJ2-7; D unclear. This CDR3 has 14 residues. CDR1 and CDR2 from the germline V gene are SGDLS and YYNGEE. Trimming shortened V by 0 bases and J by 2 bases, and 9 bases separated the two germline ends. The DNA for the CDR3 is TGTGCCAGCAGCGTAGGGACCCGTCCCTACGAGCAGTACTTC. It codes for CASSVGTRPYEQYF.

The chain carries TRBV4-3 and TRBJ1-2; D ambiguous. V dropped 0 bases and J dropped 8 bases, with 13 bases sitting between them. The CDR3 has 14 residues. CDR1 LGHNA and CDR2 YSLEER come from the germline V gene. The CDR3 DNA sequence: TGCGCCAGCAGCCAAGACAGGACCCGAGGCGGCTACACCTTC. This translates into CASSQDRTRGGYTF.

The gene calls are TRBV10-3 and TRBJ2-2; no reliable D call. The length of the CDR3 is 14 residues. Trimming removed 6 bases from V and 3 bases from J, with 11 bases in between. The germline V gene has CDR1 ENHRY and CDR2 SYGVKD. The CDR3 DNA is TGTGCCATCAGACCAGGTGGGGACACCGGGGAGCTGTTTTTT. This codes for CAIRPGGDTGELFF.

The chain has TRBV6-5 and TRBJ1-2; no definite D call. Germline values: CDR1 MNHEY, CDR2 SVGAGI. Trimming pared 6 bases from V and 2 bases from J, leaving 7 bases between. This CDR3 has 12 amino acids. The CDR3 sequence is CASRTGNYGYTF. The CDR3 coding sequence is TGTGCCAGCAGGACCGGGAACTATGGCTACACCTTC.

In DNA form, the CDR3 reads TGTGCCAGCAGTGCCCGGGTAGCGGGTTACAATGAGCAGTTCTTC. Protein product: CASSARVAGYNEQFF. The rearrangement uses TRBV25-1 and TRBJ2-1, with 7 bases lining up with TRBD2. J was trimmed by 4 bases and V by 4 bases; bases with no gene match: 7. CDR1 is MGHDK, CDR2 SYGVNS, per germline. The CDR3 covers 15 residues.

This chain joins TRBV6-5 and TRBJ2-2; unclear D gene. V was cut by 5 bases and J by 2 bases, with 6 bases left in between. CDR3 length equals 13 residues. Germline loops: CDR1 MNHEY, CDR2 SVGAGI. CDR3 sequence (DNA): TGTGCCAGCAGTAGGCAAAACACCGGGGAGCTGTTTTTT. This codes for CASSRQNTGELFF.

The chain recombines TRBV5-4 with TRBJ2-7; 8 nucleotides match TRBD1. V shed 3 bases and J 2 bases; nucleotides not matched to a gene: 1. Germline V gene data show CDR1 as SGHNT and CDR2 as YYREEE (reference sequence). This CDR3 has 13 residues. CDR3: CASSWDRTYEQYF. The CDR3 DNA sequence: TGTGCCAGCAGCTGGGACAGGACCTACGAGCAGTACTTC.

This clone was seen only a few times. The chain is built from TRBV4-2 and TRBJ2-5, with D possibly TRBD2 on 5 matching bases. This CDR3 contains 18 residues. CDR1 and CDR2 from the germline V gene are LGHNA and YNFKEQ. V shed 3 bases and J shed 2 bases, with 22 bases lying between them. CDR3 sequence: CASSQARSVITGQETQYF. The CDR3, as DNA: TGTGCCAGCAGCCAGGCCAGGTCTGTAATAACGGGACAAGAGACCCAGTACTTC.

The V and J genes are TRBV5-4 and TRBJ2-3; D perhaps matches TRBD2 (7 bases). The CDR3 has 15 amino acids. Germline assignment: CDR1 SGHNT and CDR2 YYREEE (reference sequence). V was trimmed by 0 bases and J by 4 bases, leaving 12 bases between them. The CDR3 spells CASSLEGGQSDTQYF. The CDR3 DNA reads as TGTGCCAGCAGCTTGGAGGGGGGGCAATCAGATACGCAGTATTTT.

This clone has just a few counts. The V gene is TRBV27, the J gene TRBJ1-6; D uncertain. The germline CDR1 and CDR2 sequences are MNHEY and SMNVEV (reference sequence). The CDR3 consists of 15 residues. Trimming shortened V by 7 bases and J by 0 bases, and 10 bases separated the two germline ends. CDR3 in DNA: TGTGCCAGCACCCAGCCGAGCTCCTATAATTCACCCCTCCACTTT. This translates into CASTQPSSYNSPLHF.

The chain combines TRBV29-1 with TRBJ2-2; D is uncertain. The germline gives CDR1 SQVTM, CDR2 ANQGSEA. V was cut by 6 bases and J by 1 base, with 9 bases left in between. CDR3 length: 13 residues. The CDR3 is CSVLWGNTGELFF. CDR3 in DNA: TGCAGCGTCCTATGGGGGAACACCGGGGAGCTGTTTTTT.

The V and J genes are TRBV18 and TRBJ2-5, with D perhaps given as TRBD1 or TRBD2 (5 bases each). The CDR3 is 14 residues long. The ends were cut back, 1 base at V and 4 bases at J, with 10 bases in the middle. The germline CDR1 and CDR2 sequences are KGHSH and LQKENI. This chain's CDR3 is CASSPRPGPETQYF. The DNA for the CDR3 is TGTGCCAGCTCACCACGTCCGGGACCAGAGACCCAGTACTTC. Using reference TRBV18 and TRBJ2-5 for the parts outside the CDR3, the full variable domain is NAGVMQNPRHLVRRRGQEARLRCSPMKGHSHVYWYRQLPEEGLKFMVYLQKENIIDESGMPKERFSAEFPKEGPSILRIQQVVRGDSAAYFCASSPRPGPETQYFGPGTRLLVL.

The J gene is TRBJ1-5, the V gene TRBV2; TRBD1 matches 8 bases. This CDR3 has 14 amino acids. Germline-derived CDR1 and CDR2 are SNHLY and FYNNEI. Trimming took 6 bases from V and 4 from J; bases not matched to a gene: 5. The CDR3 spells CASSPRTGNQPQHF. The CDR3 region has the DNA TGTGCCAGCAGCCCGAGGACAGGGAATCAGCCCCAGCATTTT.

In this sample, this clone turned up a few times. V gene TRBV11-1 combines with J gene TRBJ2-2, with TRBD2 matching over 11 bases. Germline-derived CDR1 and CDR2 are SGHAT and FQDESV (reference sequence). The CDR3 loop spans 15 amino acids. J was trimmed by 5 bases and V by 5 bases; bases with no gene match: 4. This CDR3 is CASSRPSGGTGELFF. CDR3 DNA: TGTGCCAGCAGCCGCCCTAGCGGGGGGACCGGGGAGCTGTTTTTT.

The CDR3 coding sequence is TGCGCCAGCAGCTTGGGACACCAGAACACTGAAGCTTTCTTT. As protein: CASSLGHQNTEAFF. The chain has TRBV5-1 and TRBJ1-1; no firm D call. This CDR3 is 14 amino acids long. V was shortened by 0 bases and J by 1 base, with 7 bases between the two germline ends. Germline V gene lookup returns CDR1 SGHRS and CDR2 YFSETQ. Filled out from reference TRBV5-1 and TRBJ1-1, the complete variable domain reads KAGVTQTPRYLIKTRGQQVTLSCSPISGHRSVSWYQQTPGQGLQFLFEYFSETQRNKGNFPGRFSGRQFSNSRSEMNVSTLELGDSALYLCASSLGHQNTEAFFGQGTRLTVV.

V gene TRBV2 combines with J gene TRBJ1-2; a weak D match, TRBD1 (5 bases). This CDR3 is built from 13 residues. Germline V lookup: CDR1 SNHLY, CDR2 FYNNEI. The V and J ends lost 6 bases and 5 bases respectively, with 13 bases between them. CDR3 DNA: TGTGCCAGCAGCAAAGGGGAGGGGTATGGCTACACCTTC. Protein sequence: CASSKGEGYGYTF.

In its sample, this clone was seen once. This sequence joins TRBV9 and TRBJ2-1; D unresolved. With 0 bases removed from V and 7 bases from J, the gap between germline ends came to 11 bases. In germline, CDR1 is SGDLS, CDR2 YYNGEE. There are 14 residues in the CDR3. CDR3 region: CASSVVPQLNEQFF. Written as DNA, the CDR3 is TGTGCCAGCAGCGTAGTCCCCCAGTTGAATGAGCAGTTCTTC.

V gene TRBV29-1 combines with J gene TRBJ2-3; D unresolved. Germline loops: CDR1 SQVTM, CDR2 ANQGSEA. V was trimmed by 6 bases and J by 0 bases, leaving 10 bases between them. The CDR3 has 13 amino acids. Here the CDR3 reads CSVGQASTDTQYF. CDR3 bases: TGCAGCGTAGGGCAAGCTAGCACAGATACGCAGTATTTT.

The gene calls are TRBV9 and TRBJ2-3; the D gene is possibly TRBD2 (5 bases). With 0 bases removed from V and 0 bases from J, the gap between germline ends came to 11 bases. Germline-derived CDR1 and CDR2 are SGDLS and YYNGEE. The CDR3 length is 16 residues. CDR3 bases: TGTGCCAGCAGCGTAGGTAGTAGCGTAAGCACAGATACGCAGTATTTT. Translation: CASSVGSSVSTDTQYF.

The V call is TRBV29-1, the J call TRBJ2-7; no reliable D call. The CDR3 totals 14 residues. Germline lookup yields CDR1 SQVTM and CDR2 ANQGSEA. Trimming cost V 4 bases and J 4 bases, with 17 bases left between them. The CDR3 region is CSVVVDTLRYEQYF. CDR3 bases: TGCAGCGTTGTGGTAGACACCCTGAGGTACGAGCAGTACTTC.

The genes are TRBV4-1 and TRBJ2-7; perhaps D is TRBD1 or TRBD2 (5 bases each). This CDR3 contains 15 residues. CDR1 MGHRA and CDR2 YSYEKL come from the germline V gene. Trimming took 4 bases from V and 4 from J, leaving 17 bases between them. The CDR3 spells CASSRLQEARYEQYF. Written as DNA, the CDR3 is TGCGCCAGCAGCCGCCTACAGGAGGCCCGGTACGAGCAGTACTTC.

This clone showed up just a few times. Other DNA sequences in this specimen translate into the identical CDR3. The chain is built from TRBV7-2 and TRBJ2-5; no reliable D call. V was cut by 1 base and J by 5 bases, with 5 bases left in between. The CDR3 spans 12 residues. The germline V gene has CDR1 SGHTA and CDR2 FQGNSA. This CDR3 reads CASSLVRETQYF. In nucleotides, the CDR3 is TGTGCCAGCAGCTTAGTCCGGGAGACCCAGTACTTC.

The chain's CDR3 is CASSLRLKDTEAFF. The DNA of the CDR3 is TGTGCCAGCAGCTTAAGGCTCAAGGACACTGAAGCTTTCTTT. The V and J genes are TRBV7-9 and TRBJ1-1, with no clear D. V was trimmed by 2 bases and J by 3 bases, leaving 10 bases between them. Per germline, CDR1 SEHNR and CDR2 FQNEAQ (reference sequence). This CDR3 contains 14 residues.

J is TRBJ2-6 and V is TRBV18; D gene ambiguous. The CDR3 covers 13 residues. From germline, CDR1 is KGHSH and CDR2 LQKENI. Trimming took 3 bases from V and 3 from J, leaving 3 bases between them. For the CDR3, the DNA is TGTGCCAGCTCACCTGGTGGGGCCAACGTCCTGACTTTC. Its translation is CASSPGGANVLTF. Full variable domain (outside the CDR3, taken from reference TRBV18 and TRBJ2-6): NAGVMQNPRHLVRRRGQEARLRCSPMKGHSHVYWYRQLPEEGLKFMVYLQKENIIDESGMPKERFSAEFPKEGPSILRIQQVVRGDSAAYFCASSPGGANVLTFGAGSRLTVL.

This clone was seen a single time. This chain connects TRBV7-3 to TRBJ2-2; 10 nucleotides align to TRBD1. There are 14 residues in the CDR3. The germline V gene has CDR1 SGHTA and CDR2 FQGTGA. J gave up 9 bases and V 2 bases, and 3 bases lay outside the gene matches. The CDR3 region is CASSLGTGVRELFF. The CDR3 DNA is TGTGCCAGCAGCTTAGGGACAGGGGTTCGGGAGCTGTTTTTT.

A few counts support this clone. Other DNA sequences within the sample encode an identical CDR3. The chain combines TRBV7-2 with TRBJ2-4; D unresolved. The CDR3 spans 12 residues. The germline V and J ends were trimmed by 5 bases and 1 base, with 3 bases remaining between them. In germline, CDR1 is SGHTA, CDR2 FQGNSA. DNA of the CDR3: TGTGCCAGCAGCCTCGCCAAAAACATTCAGTACTTC. Translating it yields CASSLAKNIQYF.

This clone appeared once. V is TRBV30 and J is TRBJ2-5, with D possibly TRBD1 on 7 matching bases. V gave up 4 bases and J gave up 0 bases, with 21 bases separating them. The CDR3 covers 17 residues. Germline loops: CDR1 GTSNPN, CDR2 SVGIG (reference sequence). The DNA of the CDR3 is TGTGCCTGGACCCCCCGGAGACAGGGACTTTACCAAGAGACCCAGTACTTC. Amino acids: CAWTPRRQGLYQETQYF.

The chain couples TRBV6-5 to TRBJ2-7; 8 bases map to TRBD2. The germline gives CDR1 MNHEY, CDR2 SVGAGI. J gave up 0 bases and V 8 bases, and 9 bases lay outside the gene matches. This CDR3 has 15 residues. The CDR3 region has the DNA TGTGCCAGCGGTGCGGGGGGAAGGAGCTCCTACGAGCAGTACTTC. Residues: CASGAGGRSSYEQYF.

This clone has only a few counts. The chain combines TRBV6-5 with TRBJ1-2, with D hard to call. Trimming left V 2 bases short and J 2 bases short, with 9 bases between. CDR1 and CDR2 from the germline V gene are MNHEY and SVGAGI. The CDR3 has 14 amino acids. CDR3: CASSYRVGNYGYTF. The CDR3 DNA reads as TGTGCCAGCAGTTACAGGGTCGGCAACTATGGCTACACCTTC.

The chain recombines TRBV30 with TRBJ1-6, with 12 bases identical to TRBD1. The germline CDR1 and CDR2 sequences are GTSNPN and SVGIG (reference sequence). J was trimmed by 10 bases and V by 5 bases; bases with no gene match: 9. This CDR3 spans 15 amino acids. The CDR3, as DNA: TGTGCCTGGGATCCGGGACAGGGGGCGCGGTCACCCCTCCACTTT. Translating it yields CAWDPGQGARSPLHF.

The J gene is TRBJ1-2, the V gene TRBV6-5, with a tentative D call TRBD1 (6 bases). Germline V gives CDR1 MNHEY, CDR2 SVGAGI. The CDR3 loop spans 15 amino acids. The V gene lost 0 bases and the J gene lost 7 bases, with 15 bases spanning the gap. CDR3 region: CASSYSVGGASGYTF. CDR3 coding DNA: TGTGCCAGCAGTTACTCGGTCGGGGGCGCGAGTGGCTACACCTTC.